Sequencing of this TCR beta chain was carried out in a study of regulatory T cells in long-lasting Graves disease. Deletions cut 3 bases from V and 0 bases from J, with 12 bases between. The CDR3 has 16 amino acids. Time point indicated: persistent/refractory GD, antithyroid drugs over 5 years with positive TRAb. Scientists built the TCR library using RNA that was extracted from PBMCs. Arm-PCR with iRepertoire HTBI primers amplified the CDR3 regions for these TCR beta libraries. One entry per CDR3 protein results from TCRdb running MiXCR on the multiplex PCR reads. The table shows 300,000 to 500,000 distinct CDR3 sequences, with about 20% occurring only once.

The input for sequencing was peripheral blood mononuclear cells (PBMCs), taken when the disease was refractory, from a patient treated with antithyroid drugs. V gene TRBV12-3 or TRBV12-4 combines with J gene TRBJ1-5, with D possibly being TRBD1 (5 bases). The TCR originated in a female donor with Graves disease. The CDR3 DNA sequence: TGTGCCAGCAGTTTTGGGGGAATCCTTAGCAATCAGCCCCAGCATTTT. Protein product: CASSFGGILSNQPQHF.